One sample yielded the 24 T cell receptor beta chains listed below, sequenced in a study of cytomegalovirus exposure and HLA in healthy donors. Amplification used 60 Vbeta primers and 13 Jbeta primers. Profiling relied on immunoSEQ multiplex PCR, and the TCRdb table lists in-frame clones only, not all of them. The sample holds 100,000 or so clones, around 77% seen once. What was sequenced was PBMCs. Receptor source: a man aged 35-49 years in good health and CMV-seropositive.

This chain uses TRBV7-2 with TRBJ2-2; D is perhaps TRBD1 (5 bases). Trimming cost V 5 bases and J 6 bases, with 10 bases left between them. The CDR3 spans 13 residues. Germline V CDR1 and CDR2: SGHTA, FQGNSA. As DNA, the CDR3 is TGTGCCAGCAGCCCCAGGGTAGCCGGGGAGCTGTTTTTT. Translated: CASSPRVAGELFF.

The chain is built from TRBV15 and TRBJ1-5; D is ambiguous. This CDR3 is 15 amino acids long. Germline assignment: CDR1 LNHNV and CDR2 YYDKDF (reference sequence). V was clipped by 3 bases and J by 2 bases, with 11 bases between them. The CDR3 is CATSSGLVGNQPQHF. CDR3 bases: TGTGCCACCAGCAGCGGACTTGTTGGCAATCAGCCCCAGCATTTT. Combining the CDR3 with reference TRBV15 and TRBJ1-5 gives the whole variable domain DAMVIQNPRYQVTQFGKPVTLSCSQTLNHNVMYWYQQKSSQAPKLLFHYYDKDFNNEADTPDNFQSRRPNTSFCFLDIRSPGLGDTAMYLCATSSGLVGNQPQHFGDGTRLSIL.

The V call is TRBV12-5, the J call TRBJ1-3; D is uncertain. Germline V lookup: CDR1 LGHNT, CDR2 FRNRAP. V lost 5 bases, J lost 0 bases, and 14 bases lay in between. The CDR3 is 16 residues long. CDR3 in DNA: TGTGCTAGTGGTACCGGGGAGGCATTCTCTGGAAACACCATATATTTT. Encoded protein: CASGTGEAFSGNTIYF.

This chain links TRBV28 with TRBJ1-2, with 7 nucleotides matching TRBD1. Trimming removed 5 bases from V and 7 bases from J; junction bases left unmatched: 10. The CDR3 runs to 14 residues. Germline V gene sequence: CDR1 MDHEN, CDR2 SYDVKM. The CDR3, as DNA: TGTGCCAGCAGTCTCGGACAGGCGAGGGGTGGCTACACCTTC. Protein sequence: CASSLGQARGGYTF.

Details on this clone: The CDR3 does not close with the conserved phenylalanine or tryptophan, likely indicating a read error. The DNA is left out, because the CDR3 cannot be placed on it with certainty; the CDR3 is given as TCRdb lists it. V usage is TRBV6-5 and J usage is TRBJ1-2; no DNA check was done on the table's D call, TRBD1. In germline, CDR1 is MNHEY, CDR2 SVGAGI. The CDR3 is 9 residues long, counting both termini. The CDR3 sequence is CASRTQVRC.

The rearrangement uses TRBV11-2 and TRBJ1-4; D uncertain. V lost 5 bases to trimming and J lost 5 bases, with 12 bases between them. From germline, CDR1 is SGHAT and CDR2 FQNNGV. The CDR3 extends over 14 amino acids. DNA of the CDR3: TGTGCCAGCAGCCGCGGTAGTTACAATGAAAAACTGTTTTTT. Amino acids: CASSRGSYNEKLFF.

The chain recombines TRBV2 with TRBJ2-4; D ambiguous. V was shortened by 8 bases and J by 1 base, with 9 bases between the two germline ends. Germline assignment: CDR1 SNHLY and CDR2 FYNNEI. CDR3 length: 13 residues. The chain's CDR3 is CASGQPAKNIQYF. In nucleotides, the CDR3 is TGTGCCAGCGGGCAGCCGGCCAAAAACATTCAGTACTTC.

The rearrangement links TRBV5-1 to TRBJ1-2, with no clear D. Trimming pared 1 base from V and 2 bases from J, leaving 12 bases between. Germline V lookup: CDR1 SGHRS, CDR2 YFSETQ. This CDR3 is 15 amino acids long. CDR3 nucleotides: TGCGCCAGCAGCTTGAGCGGCAGGACCAACTATGGCTACACCTTC. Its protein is CASSLSGRTNYGYTF.

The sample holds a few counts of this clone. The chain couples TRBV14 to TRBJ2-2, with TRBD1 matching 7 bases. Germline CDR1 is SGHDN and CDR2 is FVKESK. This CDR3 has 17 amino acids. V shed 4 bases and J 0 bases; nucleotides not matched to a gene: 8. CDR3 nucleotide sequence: TGTGCCAGCAGCCGCTTCAGGGACAGTTCGAACACCGGGGAGCTGTTTTTT. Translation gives CASSRFRDSSNTGELFF.

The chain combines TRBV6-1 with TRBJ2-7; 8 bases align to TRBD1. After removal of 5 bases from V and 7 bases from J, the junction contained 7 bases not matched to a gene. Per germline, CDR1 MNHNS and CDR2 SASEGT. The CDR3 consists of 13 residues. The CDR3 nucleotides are TGTGCCAGCAGTCCGGACAGGGTCCAAGAGCAGTACTTC. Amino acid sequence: CASSPDRVQEQYF.

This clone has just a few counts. CDR3 region: CASSEGGGGADTQYF. Here the CDR3 DNA reads TGTGCCAGCAGTGAAGGGGGCGGGGGGGCAGATACGCAGTATTTT. The rearrangement joins TRBV6-1 to TRBJ2-3; 9 bases fit TRBD2. Germline CDR1 MNHNS, CDR2 SASEGT. This CDR3 spans 15 amino acids. The V gene end was trimmed by 1 base and the J gene end by 4 bases; junction bases not matched to a gene: 3.

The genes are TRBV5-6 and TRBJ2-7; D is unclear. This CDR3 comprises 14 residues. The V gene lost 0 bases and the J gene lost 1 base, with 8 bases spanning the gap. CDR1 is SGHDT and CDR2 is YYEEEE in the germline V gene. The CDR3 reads CASSLAYRSYEQYF. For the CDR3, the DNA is TGTGCCAGCAGCTTGGCCTATCGATCCTACGAGCAGTACTTC.

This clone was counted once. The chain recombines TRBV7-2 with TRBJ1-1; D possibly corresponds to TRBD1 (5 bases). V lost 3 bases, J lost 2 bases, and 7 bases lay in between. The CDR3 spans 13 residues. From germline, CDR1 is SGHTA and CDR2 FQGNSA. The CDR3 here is CASSFQGNTEAFF. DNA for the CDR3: TGTGCCAGCAGCTTTCAGGGCAACACTGAAGCTTTCTTT.

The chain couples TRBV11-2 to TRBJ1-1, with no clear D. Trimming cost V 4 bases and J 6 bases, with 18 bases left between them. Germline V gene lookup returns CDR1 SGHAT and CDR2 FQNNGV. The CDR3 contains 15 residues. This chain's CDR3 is CASSYSRAPGAEAFF. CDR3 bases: TGTGCCAGCAGCTATTCTCGGGCACCCGGGGCTGAAGCTTTCTTT.

This CDR3 reads CSVGTVYGYTF. The CDR3 coding sequence is TGCAGCGTTGGGACAGTCTATGGCTACACCTTC. This rearrangement joins TRBV29-1 to TRBJ1-2, with D possibly matching TRBD1 (6 bases). V lost 4 bases to trimming and J lost 4 bases, with 7 bases between them. This CDR3 region has 11 residues. Germline CDR1 SQVTM, CDR2 ANQGSEA.

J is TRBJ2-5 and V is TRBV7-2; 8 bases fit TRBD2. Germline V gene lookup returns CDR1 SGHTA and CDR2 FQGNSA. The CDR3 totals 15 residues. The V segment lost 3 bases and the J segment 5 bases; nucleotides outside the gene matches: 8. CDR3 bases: TGTGCCAGCAGCTTTCTTCGGGGGGGGCTGGAGACCCAGTACTTC. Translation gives CASSFLRGGLETQYF. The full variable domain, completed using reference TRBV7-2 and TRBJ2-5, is GAGVSQSPSNKVTEKGKDVELRCDPISGHTALYWYRQSLGQGLEFLIYFQGNSAPDKSGLPSDRFSAERTGGSVSTLTIQRTQQEDSAVYLCASSFLRGGLETQYFGPGTRLLVL.

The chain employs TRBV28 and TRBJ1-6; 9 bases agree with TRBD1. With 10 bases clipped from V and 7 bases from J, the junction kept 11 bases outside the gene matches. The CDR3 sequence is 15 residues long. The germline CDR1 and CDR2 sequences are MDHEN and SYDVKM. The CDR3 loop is CAIALGTGLNSPLHF. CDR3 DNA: TGTGCCATCGCCCTCGGGACAGGGCTGAATTCACCCCTCCACTTT.

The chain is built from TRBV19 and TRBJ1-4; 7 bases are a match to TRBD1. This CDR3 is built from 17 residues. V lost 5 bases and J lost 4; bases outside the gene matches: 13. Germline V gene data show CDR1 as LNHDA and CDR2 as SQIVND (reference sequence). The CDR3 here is CASSRDSSVSFNEKLFF. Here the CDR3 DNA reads TGTGCCAGTAGTCGGGACAGCTCCGTCTCCTTTAATGAAAAACTGTTTTTT. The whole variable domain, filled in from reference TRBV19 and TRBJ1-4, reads DGGITQSPKYLFRKEGQNVTLSCEQNLNHDAMYWYRQDPGQGLRLIYYSQIVNDFQKGDIAEGYSVSREKKESFPLTVTSAQKNPTAFYLCASSRDSSVSFNEKLFFGSGTQLSVL.

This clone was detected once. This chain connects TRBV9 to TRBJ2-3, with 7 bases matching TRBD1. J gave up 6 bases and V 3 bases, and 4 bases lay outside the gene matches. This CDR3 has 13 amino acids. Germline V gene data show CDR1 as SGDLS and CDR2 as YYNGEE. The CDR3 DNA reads TGTGCCAGCAGCGAGACAGGGTACGATACGCAGTATTTT. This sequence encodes CASSETGYDTQYF.

DNA of the CDR3: TGCGCCAGCAGCGCCTTGACAGGGATAGAGACCCAGTACTTC. Protein product: CASSALTGIETQYF. This sequence joins TRBV5-1 and TRBJ2-5, with 7 bases aligning to TRBD1. The J segment lost 4 bases and the V segment lost 4 bases, leaving 7 bases of the junction unmatched. This CDR3 has 14 amino acids. Germline V gene data show CDR1 as SGHRS and CDR2 as YFSETQ.

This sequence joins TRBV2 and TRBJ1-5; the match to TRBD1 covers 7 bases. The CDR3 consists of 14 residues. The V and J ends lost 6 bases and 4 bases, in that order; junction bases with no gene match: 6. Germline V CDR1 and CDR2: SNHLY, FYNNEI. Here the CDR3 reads CASSKGTENQPQHF. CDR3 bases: TGTGCCAGCAGCAAAGGGACAGAGAATCAGCCCCAGCATTTT.

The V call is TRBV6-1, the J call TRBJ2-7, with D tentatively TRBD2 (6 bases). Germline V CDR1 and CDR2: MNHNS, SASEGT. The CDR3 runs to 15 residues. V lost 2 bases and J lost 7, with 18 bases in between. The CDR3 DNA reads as TGTGCCAGCAGTGAACATGGCGGGGTCCCGAGGGAGCAGTACTTC. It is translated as CASSEHGGVPREQYF.

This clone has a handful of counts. The CDR3 loop is CASSEGTGPDTQYF. The CDR3 DNA is TGTGCCAGCAGTGAGGGAACAGGACCAGATACGCAGTATTTT. This chain uses TRBV6-1 with TRBJ2-3; D is possibly TRBD1 (5 bases). The CDR3 totals 14 residues. V dropped 3 bases and J dropped 4 bases, with 11 bases sitting between them. CDR1 and CDR2 from the germline V gene are MNHNS and SASEGT.

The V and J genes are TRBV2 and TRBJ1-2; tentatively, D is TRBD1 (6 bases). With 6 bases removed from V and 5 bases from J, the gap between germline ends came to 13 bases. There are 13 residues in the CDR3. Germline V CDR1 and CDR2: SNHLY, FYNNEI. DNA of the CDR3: TGTGCCAGCAGCGAACAGGACAGATATGGCTACACCTTC. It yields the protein CASSEQDRYGYTF.